This TCR beta chain was identified in a study of T cell clones after liver transplantation. As for the study in general: Post-transplant blood was tracked for graft-donor-reactive T cell clones identified in a pre-transplant mixed lymphocyte reaction.

Some clones are missing from TCRdb's copy, which holds only in-frame ones; the method was immunoSEQ multiplex PCR. The sample comprises about 33,000 clones, just under 95% of which are singletons, and 25% to 30% rests with the top ten. General study findings and limits: Small, mixed patient groups and varying post-transplant times limit these conclusions. A significant post-transplant drop in circulating graft-donor-reactive CD4 TCRbeta sequences occurred in most of the 8 subjects.

Turning to this clone: The antigen is unknown.

V shed 0 bases and J shed 2 bases, with 18 bases lying between them. CDR1 SGHDT and CDR2 YYEEEE come from the germline V gene. The CDR3 consists of 18 residues. The rearrangement links TRBV5-6 to TRBJ2-1; D could derive from TRBD1 or TRBD2 (5 bases each). The receptor's source is a human patient who received a liver transplant. Some of the T cells might come from the graft donor. Source: CD8+ T cells from blood, taken 12 months after liver transplant. The CDR3 reads CASSLAFMGTAPYNEQFF. CDR3 sequence (DNA): TGTGCCAGCAGCTTGGCCTTTATGGGGACGGCTCCCTACAATGAGCAGTTCTTC.